The 21 T cell receptor beta chains below come from one sample, sequenced in a study of control samples from healthy donors and cancer patients. Repertoires were generated with immunoSEQ multiplex PCR, while TCRdb's copy carries only in-frame clones and drops some. Of some 200,000 clones in the sample, around 94% are singletons; the top ten hold over 1.2%. Sequences were obtained from blood. The receptors were sampled from a man aged 50-59 years in good health.

V and J are TRBV7-2 and TRBJ2-7, with D perhaps matching TRBD1 (5 bases). V lost 5 bases and J 2 bases, leaving 10 bases between the germline ends. This CDR3 is built from 13 residues. Per germline, CDR1 SGHTA and CDR2 FQGNSA. CDR3 amino acids: CASSGRTTYEQYF. The CDR3 DNA follows: TGTGCCAGCAGCGGACGGACAACCTACGAGCAGTACTTC.

This rearrangement joins TRBV2 to TRBJ1-1; 9 bases align to TRBD1. The CDR3 covers 13 residues. From germline, CDR1 is SNHLY and CDR2 FYNNEI. The V and J ends lost 10 bases and 2 bases, in that order; junction bases with no gene match: 5. The CDR3 DNA follows: TGTGCCAATAGACAGGGGGTAAACACTGAAGCTTTCTTT. Translation gives CANRQGVNTEAFF. Based on the CDR3 plus reference TRBV2 and TRBJ1-1, the full variable domain is EPEVTQTPSHQVTQMGQEVILRCVPISNHLYFYWYRQILGQKVEFLVSFYNNEISEKSEIFDDQFSVERPDGSNFTLKIRSTKLEDSAMYFCANRQGVNTEAFFGQGTRLTVV.

The chain is built from TRBV21-1 and TRBJ1-1; TRBD1 was called by the table and not checked on the DNA. TRBV21-1 is annotated as a pseudogene. The CDR3 length is 14 residues. The CDR3 loop is CASKVDKTNTEAFF. CDR3 bases: TGTGCCAGCAAGGTGGACAAGACGAACACTGAAGCTTTCTTT.

This clone was recorded once. The rearrangement links TRBV5-1 to TRBJ1-6; possibly TRBD1 for D (6 bases). Trimming stripped 0 bases from V and 9 bases from J, with 16 bases between. The length of the CDR3 is 16 residues. Looked up from germline, CDR1 is SGHRS and CDR2 is YFSETQ. CDR3 sequence reads: CASSLAGTTGSSPLHF. CDR3 DNA: TGCGCCAGCAGCTTGGCCGGGACAACCGGTAGTTCACCCCTCCACTTT.

CDR3 sequence (DNA): TGTGCCAGCAGTGAAGCGCAAGGAGGGGCCTATGGCTACACCTTC. This sequence encodes CASSEAQGGAYGYTF. This sequence joins TRBV6-1 and TRBJ1-2, with D possibly being TRBD1 (5 bases). Germline values: CDR1 MNHNS, CDR2 SASEGT. V lost 0 bases to trimming and J lost 4 bases, with 12 bases between them. The CDR3 runs to 15 residues.

The V gene is TRBV25-1, the J gene TRBJ2-3, with D unclear. V gave up 1 base and J gave up 4 bases, with 3 bases separating them. The CDR3 extends over 12 amino acids. Germline CDR1 MGHDK, CDR2 SYGVNS. The CDR3 sequence: CASSESADTQYF. For the CDR3, the DNA is TGTGCCAGCAGTGAATCGGCAGATACGCAGTATTTT.

The gene calls are TRBV3-1 (or the pseudogene TRBV3-2) and TRBJ1-2; D is perhaps TRBD1 (5 bases). CDR1 and CDR2 (germline): LGHDT, YNNKEL (reference sequence). With 2 bases removed from V and 10 bases from J, the gap between germline ends came to 14 bases. The CDR3 is 13 residues long. The CDR3 loop reads CASSQRPGRDYTF. CDR3 coding DNA: TGTGCCAGCAGCCAACGTCCAGGGAGGGACTACACCTTC.

The V gene is TRBV5-1, the J gene TRBJ2-3; 9 bases agree with TRBD1. The ends lost 7 bases at V and 6 bases at J; junction bases unmatched: 9. From germline, CDR1 is SGHRS and CDR2 YFSETQ. The CDR3 runs to 14 residues. CDR3 in DNA: TGCGCCAGCTTACGGGACAGGGTACCCGATACGCAGTATTTT. It is translated as CASLRDRVPDTQYF. The whole variable domain, filled in from reference TRBV5-1 and TRBJ2-3, reads KAGVTQTPRYLIKTRGQQVTLSCSPISGHRSVSWYQQTPGQGLQFLFEYFSETQRNKGNFPGRFSGRQFSNSRSEMNVSTLELGDSALYLCASLRDRVPDTQYFGPGTRLTVL.

The chain combines TRBV27 with TRBJ1-2; TRBD1 aligns across 9 bases. The CDR3 loop spans 14 amino acids. In germline, CDR1 is MNHEY, CDR2 SMNVEV (reference sequence). V shed 3 bases, J shed 7 bases, and the junction held 6 bases outside the gene matches. The DNA for the CDR3 is TGTGCCAGCAGTTTGGCACAGGGGGCGCGTGGCTACACCTTC. Amino acids: CASSLAQGARGYTF.

The chain combines TRBV5-8 with TRBJ2-7; tentatively, D is TRBD1 (6 bases). V was pared by 4 bases and J by 5 bases, with 16 bases between. CDR3 size: 14 residues. Germline V gene lookup returns CDR1 SGHTS and CDR2 YDEGEE. In nucleotides, the CDR3 is TGTGCCAGCAGCCTTTCCGCGGCAGGGGACGAGCAGTACGTC. Amino acids: CASSLSAAGDEQYV.

This chain connects TRBV10-1 to TRBJ1-5, with TRBD1 matching 9 bases. The V gene end was trimmed by 6 bases and the J gene end by 2 bases; junction bases not matched to a gene: 17. The CDR3 spans 19 residues. Germline CDR1 and CDR2: WNHNN and SYGVQD (reference sequence). CDR3 in amino acids: CASSRSSDRGKTGNQPQHF. The CDR3 DNA reads TGCGCCAGCAGCCGTTCTTCGGACAGGGGAAAGACAGGCAATCAGCCCCAGCATTTT.

The chain recombines TRBV19 with TRBJ1-1; unclear D gene. Germline CDR1 is LNHDA and CDR2 is SQIVND (reference sequence). Trimming removed 7 bases from V and 5 bases from J, with 26 bases in between. The CDR3 length is 17 residues. DNA of the CDR3: TGTGCCAGTAACCTTCGGGGTTTAGGTCGCCCGTGGACTGAAGCTTTCTTT. Translated, it gives CASNLRGLGRPWTEAFF.

The rearrangement links TRBV9 to TRBJ1-2; 9 nucleotides line up with TRBD1. Germline CDR1 and CDR2: SGDLS and YYNGEE. This CDR3 has 14 residues. The V and J ends lost 4 bases and 3 bases, in that order; junction bases with no gene match: 4. Here the CDR3 reads CASSSRTGDYGYTF. The CDR3 coding sequence is TGTGCCAGCAGCTCCAGGACAGGGGACTATGGCTACACCTTC.

V gene TRBV2 combines with J gene TRBJ1-2; TRBD1 matches at 9 bases. This CDR3 comprises 14 residues. The V gene's germline CDR1 is SNHLY and CDR2 FYNNEI. V shed 6 bases and J 6 bases; nucleotides not matched to a gene: 8. The CDR3: CASSLWTGENGYTF. The DNA of the CDR3 is TGTGCCAGCAGCCTCTGGACAGGGGAAAATGGCTACACCTTC.

This clone was seen a handful of times. V gene TRBV9 combines with J gene TRBJ1-5, with D maybe TRBD1 (6 bases). Germline V lookup: CDR1 SGDLS, CDR2 YYNGEE. Trimming shortened V by 0 bases and J by 7 bases, and 8 bases separated the two germline ends. The CDR3 contains 13 residues. CDR3 residues: CASSVEGGQPQHF. CDR3 bases: TGTGCCAGCAGCGTAGAGGGGGGACAGCCCCAGCATTTT. The full variable domain, completed using reference TRBV9 and TRBJ1-5, is DSGVTQTPKHLITATGQRVTLRCSPRSGDLSVYWYQQSLDQGLQFLIQYYNGEERAKGNILERFSAQQFPDLHSELNLSSLELGDSALYFCASSVEGGQPQHFGDGTRLSIL.

The chain employs TRBV19 and TRBJ2-3; maybe TRBD2 (6 bases). CDR1 is LNHDA and CDR2 is SQIVND in the germline V gene (reference sequence). V lost 7 bases and J lost 7, with 24 bases in between. The CDR3 extends over 16 amino acids. CDR3 residues: CASTDGGAAKGYTQYF. The CDR3 coding sequence is TGTGCCAGTACCGACGGAGGGGCCGCTAAAGGTTATACGCAGTATTTT.

This clone was seen just once. This sample also contains other DNA sequences that code for the same CDR3. This sequence joins TRBV9 and TRBJ1-3; D gene unclear. This CDR3 region has 14 residues. The V gene lost 0 bases and the J gene lost 3 bases, with 7 bases spanning the gap. The germline gives CDR1 SGDLS, CDR2 YYNGEE. For the CDR3, the DNA is TGTGCCAGCAGCGTAGCGGGAGATGGAAACACCATATATTTT. Amino acids: CASSVAGDGNTIYF.

This chain uses TRBV3-1 (or the pseudogene TRBV3-2) with TRBJ2-3; 7 nucleotides align to TRBD2. This CDR3 contains 14 residues. Unmatched junction bases numbered 1, after V lost 0 bases and J lost 4 bases. Germline CDR1 LGHDT, CDR2 YNNKEL (reference sequence). The CDR3 reads CASSQDLAADTQYF. The CDR3 nucleotides read TGTGCCAGCAGCCAAGACCTAGCGGCAGATACGCAGTATTTT.

The chain carries TRBV5-1 and TRBJ1-4; the D is unclear. This CDR3 contains 15 residues. CDR1 SGHRS and CDR2 YFSETQ come from the germline V gene. The V end lost 0 bases, the J end lost 0 bases, and 6 bases lay between the germline ends. CDR3 DNA: TGCGCCAGCAGCTTGGAGGCCGCAACTAATGAAAAACTGTTTTTT. It translates to CASSLEAATNEKLFF.

This chain links TRBV28 with TRBJ1-6, with D perhaps matching TRBD1 (5 bases). CDR3 length equals 16 residues. Germline V gene lookup returns CDR1 MDHEN and CDR2 SYDVKM. V lost 3 bases and J lost 7, with 16 bases in between. The CDR3 DNA reads TGTGCCAGCAGTTTTTCGGGGACTATGTTAAATTCACCCCTCCACTTT. It yields the protein CASSFSGTMLNSPLHF.

This chain joins TRBV5-1 and TRBJ1-5; D gene uncertain. Germline V gives CDR1 SGHRS, CDR2 YFSETQ. CDR3 size: 15 residues. The V gene lost 0 bases and the J gene lost 1 base, with 8 bases spanning the gap. The DNA for the CDR3 is TGCGCCAGCAGCTTGGGGGGTTCGAGCAATCAGCCCCAGCATTTT. Its protein product is CASSLGGSSNQPQHF.